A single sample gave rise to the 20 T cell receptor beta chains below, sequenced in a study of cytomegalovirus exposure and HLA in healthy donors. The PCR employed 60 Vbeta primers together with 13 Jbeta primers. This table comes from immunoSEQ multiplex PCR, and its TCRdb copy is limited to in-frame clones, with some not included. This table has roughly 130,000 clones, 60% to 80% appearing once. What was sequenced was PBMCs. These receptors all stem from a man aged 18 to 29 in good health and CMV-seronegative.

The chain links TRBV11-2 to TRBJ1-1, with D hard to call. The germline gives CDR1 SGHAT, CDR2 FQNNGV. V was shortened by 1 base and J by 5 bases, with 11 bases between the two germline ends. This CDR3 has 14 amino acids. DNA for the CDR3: TGTGCCAGCAGCTTAGGCCAAGCGGGGACTGAAGCTTTCTTT. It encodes CASSLGQAGTEAFF.

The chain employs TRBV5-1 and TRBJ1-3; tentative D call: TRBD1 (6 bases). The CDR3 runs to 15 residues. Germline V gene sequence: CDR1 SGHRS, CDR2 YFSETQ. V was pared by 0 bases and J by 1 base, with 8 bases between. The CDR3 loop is CASSLGDISGNTIYF. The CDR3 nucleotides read TGCGCCAGCAGCTTGGGGGACATATCTGGAAACACCATATATTTT.

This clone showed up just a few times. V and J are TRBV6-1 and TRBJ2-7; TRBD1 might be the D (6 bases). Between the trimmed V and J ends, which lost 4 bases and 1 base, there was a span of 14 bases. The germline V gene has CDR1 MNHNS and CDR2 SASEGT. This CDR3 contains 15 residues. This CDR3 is CASSASGEMSYEQYF. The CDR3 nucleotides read TGTGCCAGCAGTGCCTCAGGGGAGATGTCCTACGAGCAGTACTTC.

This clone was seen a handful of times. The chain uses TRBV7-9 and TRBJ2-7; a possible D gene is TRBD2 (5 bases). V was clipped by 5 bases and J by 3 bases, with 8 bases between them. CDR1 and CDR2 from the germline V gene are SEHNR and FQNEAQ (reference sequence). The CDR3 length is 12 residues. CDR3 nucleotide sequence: TGTGCCAGCAGCCGGACTTACTACGAGCAGTACTTC. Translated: CASSRTYYEQYF.

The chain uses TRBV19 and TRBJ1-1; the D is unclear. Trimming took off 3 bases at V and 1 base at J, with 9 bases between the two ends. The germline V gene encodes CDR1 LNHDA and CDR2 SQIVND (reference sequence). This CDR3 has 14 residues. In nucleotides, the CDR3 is TGTGCCAGTAGTATGCGGCAAGGGAACACTGAAGCTTTCTTT. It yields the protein CASSMRQGNTEAFF.

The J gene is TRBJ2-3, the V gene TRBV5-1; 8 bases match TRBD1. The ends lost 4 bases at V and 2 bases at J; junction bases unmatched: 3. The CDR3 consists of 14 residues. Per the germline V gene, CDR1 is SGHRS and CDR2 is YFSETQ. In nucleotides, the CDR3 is TGCGCCAGCAGCGGGACAGGTAACACAGATACGCAGTATTTT. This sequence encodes CASSGTGNTDTQYF.

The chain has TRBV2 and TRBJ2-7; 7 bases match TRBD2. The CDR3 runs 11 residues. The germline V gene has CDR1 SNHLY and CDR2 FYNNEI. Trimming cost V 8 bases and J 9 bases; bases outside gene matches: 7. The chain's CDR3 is CASREEVGQYF. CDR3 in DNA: TGTGCCAGCCGGGAGGAGGTGGGGCAGTACTTC.

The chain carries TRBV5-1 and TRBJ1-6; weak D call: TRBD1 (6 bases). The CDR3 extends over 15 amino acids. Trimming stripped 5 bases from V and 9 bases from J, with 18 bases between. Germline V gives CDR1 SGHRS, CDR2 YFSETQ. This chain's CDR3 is CASRVGQGRGSPLHF. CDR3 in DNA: TGCGCCAGCAGGGTGGGGCAGGGGCGCGGTTCACCCCTCCACTTT.

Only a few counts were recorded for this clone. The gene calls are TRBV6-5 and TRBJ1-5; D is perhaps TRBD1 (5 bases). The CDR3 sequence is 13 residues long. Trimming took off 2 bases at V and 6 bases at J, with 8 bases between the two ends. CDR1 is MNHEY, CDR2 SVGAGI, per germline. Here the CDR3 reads CASSYTRGQPQHF. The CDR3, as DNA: TGTGCCAGCAGTTACACAAGGGGTCAGCCCCAGCATTTT.

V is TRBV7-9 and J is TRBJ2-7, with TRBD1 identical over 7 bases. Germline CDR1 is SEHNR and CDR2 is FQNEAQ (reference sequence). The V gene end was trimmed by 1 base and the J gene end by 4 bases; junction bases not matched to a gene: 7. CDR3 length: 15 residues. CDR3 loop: CASSLGDRPHYEQYF. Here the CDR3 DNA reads TGTGCCAGCAGCTTAGGGGACAGACCCCATTACGAGCAGTACTTC.

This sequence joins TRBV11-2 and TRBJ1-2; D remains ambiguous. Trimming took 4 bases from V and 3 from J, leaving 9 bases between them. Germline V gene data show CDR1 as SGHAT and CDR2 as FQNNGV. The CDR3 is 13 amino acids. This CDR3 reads CASSSFQDYGYTF. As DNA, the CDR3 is TGTGCCAGCAGCTCGTTCCAGGACTATGGCTACACCTTC.

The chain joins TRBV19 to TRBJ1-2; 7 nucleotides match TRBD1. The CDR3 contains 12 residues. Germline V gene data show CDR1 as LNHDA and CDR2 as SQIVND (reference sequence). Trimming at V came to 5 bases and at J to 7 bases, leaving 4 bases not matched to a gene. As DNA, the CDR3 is TGTGCCAGTAGTGAAGGGGGCGGTGGCTACACCTTC. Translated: CASSEGGGGYTF.

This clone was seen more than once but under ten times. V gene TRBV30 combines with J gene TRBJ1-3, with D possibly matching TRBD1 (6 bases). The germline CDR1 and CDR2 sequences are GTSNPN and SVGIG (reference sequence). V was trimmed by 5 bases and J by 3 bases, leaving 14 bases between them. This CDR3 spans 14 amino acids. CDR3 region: CAWDRDTDGNTIYF. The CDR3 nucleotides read TGTGCCTGGGACCGGGACACCGATGGAAACACCATATATTTT.

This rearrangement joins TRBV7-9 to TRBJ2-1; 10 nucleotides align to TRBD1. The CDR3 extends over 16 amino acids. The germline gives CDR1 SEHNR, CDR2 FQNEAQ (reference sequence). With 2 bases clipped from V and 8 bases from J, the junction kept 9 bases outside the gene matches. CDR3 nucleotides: TGTGCCAGCAGCTTAAGACAGGGGGCGCGAATGGATGAGCAGTTCTTC. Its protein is CASSLRQGARMDEQFF.

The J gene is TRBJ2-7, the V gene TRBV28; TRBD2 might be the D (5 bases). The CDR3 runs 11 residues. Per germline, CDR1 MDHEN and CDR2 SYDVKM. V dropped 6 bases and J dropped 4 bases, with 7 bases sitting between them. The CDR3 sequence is CASRKRYEQYF. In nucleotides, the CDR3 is TGTGCCAGCAGAAAGCGGTACGAGCAGTACTTC.

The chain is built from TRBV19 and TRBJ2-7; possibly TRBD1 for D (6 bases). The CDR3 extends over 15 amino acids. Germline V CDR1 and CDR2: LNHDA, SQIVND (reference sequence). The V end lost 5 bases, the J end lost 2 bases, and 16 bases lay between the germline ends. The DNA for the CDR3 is TGTGCCAGTAGTCGGACGACAGGTTACGCCTACGAGCAGTACTTC. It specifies CASSRTTGYAYEQYF.

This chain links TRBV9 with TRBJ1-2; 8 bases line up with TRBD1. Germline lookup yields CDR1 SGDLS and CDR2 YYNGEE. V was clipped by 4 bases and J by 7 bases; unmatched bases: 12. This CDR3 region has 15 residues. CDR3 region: CASSIAGGGGGGYTF. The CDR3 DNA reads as TGTGCCAGCAGCATCGCAGGGGGCGGTGGTGGTGGCTACACCTTC.

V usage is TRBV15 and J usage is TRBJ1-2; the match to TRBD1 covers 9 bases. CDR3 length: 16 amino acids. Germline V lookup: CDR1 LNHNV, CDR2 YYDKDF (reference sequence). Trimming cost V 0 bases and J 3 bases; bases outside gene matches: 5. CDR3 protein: CATSRDRDRADYGYTF. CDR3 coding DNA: TGTGCCACCAGCAGAGATAGGGACAGGGCGGACTATGGCTACACCTTC.

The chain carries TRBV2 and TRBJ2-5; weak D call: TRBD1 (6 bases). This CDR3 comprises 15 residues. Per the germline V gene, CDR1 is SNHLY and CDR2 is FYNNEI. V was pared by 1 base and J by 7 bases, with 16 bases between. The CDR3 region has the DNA TGTGCCAGCAGTGAAGTCTCGCAGGGGCAGGGGACCCAGTACTTC. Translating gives CASSEVSQGQGTQYF.

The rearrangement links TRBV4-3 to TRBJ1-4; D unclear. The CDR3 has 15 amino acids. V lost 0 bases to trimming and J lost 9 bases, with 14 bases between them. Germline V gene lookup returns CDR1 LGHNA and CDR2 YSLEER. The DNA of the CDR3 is TGCGCCAGCAGCCAAGAAAGGGAGGGTAGACAAAAACTGTTTTTT. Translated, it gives CASSQEREGRQKLFF.